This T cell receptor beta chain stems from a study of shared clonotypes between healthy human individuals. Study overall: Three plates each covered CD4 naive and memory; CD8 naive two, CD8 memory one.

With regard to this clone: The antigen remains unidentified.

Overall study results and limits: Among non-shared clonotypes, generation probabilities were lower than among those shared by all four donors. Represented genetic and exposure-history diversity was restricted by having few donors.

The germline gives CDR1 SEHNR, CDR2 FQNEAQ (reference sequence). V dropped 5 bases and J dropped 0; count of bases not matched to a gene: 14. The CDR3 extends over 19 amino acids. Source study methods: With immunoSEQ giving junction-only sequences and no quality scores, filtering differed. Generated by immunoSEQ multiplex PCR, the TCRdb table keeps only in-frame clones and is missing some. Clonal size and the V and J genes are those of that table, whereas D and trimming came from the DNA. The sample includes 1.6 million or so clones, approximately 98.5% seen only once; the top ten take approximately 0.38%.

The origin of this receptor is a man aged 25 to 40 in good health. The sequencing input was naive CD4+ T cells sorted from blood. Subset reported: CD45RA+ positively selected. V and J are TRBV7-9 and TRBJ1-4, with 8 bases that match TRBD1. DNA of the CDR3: TGTGCCAGCAGCCTAAGACAGGGGACGACGACTACAACTAATGAAAAACTGTTTTTT. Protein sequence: CASSLRQGTTTTTNEKLFF.